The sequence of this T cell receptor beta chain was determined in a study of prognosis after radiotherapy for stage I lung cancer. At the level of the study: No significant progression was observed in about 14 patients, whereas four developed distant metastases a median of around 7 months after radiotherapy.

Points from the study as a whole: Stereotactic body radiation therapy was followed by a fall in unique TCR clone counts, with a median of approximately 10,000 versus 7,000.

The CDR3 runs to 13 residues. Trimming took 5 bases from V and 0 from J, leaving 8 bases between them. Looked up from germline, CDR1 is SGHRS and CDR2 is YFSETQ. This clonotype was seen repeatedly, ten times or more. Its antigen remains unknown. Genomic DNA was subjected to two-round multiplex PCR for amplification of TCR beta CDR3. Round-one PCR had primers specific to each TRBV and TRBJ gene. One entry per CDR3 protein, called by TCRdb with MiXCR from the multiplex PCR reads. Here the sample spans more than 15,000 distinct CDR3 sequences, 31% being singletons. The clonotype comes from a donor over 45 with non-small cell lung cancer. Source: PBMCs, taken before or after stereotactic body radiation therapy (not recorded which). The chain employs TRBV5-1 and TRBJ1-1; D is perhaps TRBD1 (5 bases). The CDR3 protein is CASRQGVNTEAFF. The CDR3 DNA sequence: TGCGCCAGCAGGCAAGGGGTGAACACTGAAGCTTTCTTT. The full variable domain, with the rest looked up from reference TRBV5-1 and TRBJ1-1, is KAGVTQTPRYLIKTRGQQVTLSCSPISGHRSVSWYQQTPGQGLQFLFEYFSETQRNKGNFPGRFSGRQFSNSRSEMNVSTLELGDSALYLCASRQGVNTEAFFGQGTRLTVV.